This TCR beta chain was recorded in a study of response to subunit inactivated influenza vaccine. Overall study results and limits: T cells newly recruited by each seasonal influenza vaccination are few, the authors suggested.

A word on this clonotype: Its antigen is still unknown.

Germline CDR1 DFQATT, CDR2 SNEGSKA (reference sequence). This CDR3 has 14 amino acids. With 3 bases clipped from V and 4 bases from J, the junction kept 7 bases outside the gene matches. TCRdb reprocessed the RT-PCR reads via MiXCR and lists one record per CDR3 protein. The sample yields about 780,000 distinct CDR3 sequences, approximately 18% seen once. This receptor was obtained from a man aged 50-60 years who received an inactivated influenza vaccine. The sequenced sample was PBMCs from blood, obtained around 5 days after vaccination. This sequence joins TRBV20-1 and TRBJ2-7; 9 nucleotides match TRBD2. This chain's CDR3 is CSASRREGRYEQYF. The CDR3 DNA reads TGCAGTGCTAGTAGGCGGGAGGGCCGGTACGAGCAGTACTTC.